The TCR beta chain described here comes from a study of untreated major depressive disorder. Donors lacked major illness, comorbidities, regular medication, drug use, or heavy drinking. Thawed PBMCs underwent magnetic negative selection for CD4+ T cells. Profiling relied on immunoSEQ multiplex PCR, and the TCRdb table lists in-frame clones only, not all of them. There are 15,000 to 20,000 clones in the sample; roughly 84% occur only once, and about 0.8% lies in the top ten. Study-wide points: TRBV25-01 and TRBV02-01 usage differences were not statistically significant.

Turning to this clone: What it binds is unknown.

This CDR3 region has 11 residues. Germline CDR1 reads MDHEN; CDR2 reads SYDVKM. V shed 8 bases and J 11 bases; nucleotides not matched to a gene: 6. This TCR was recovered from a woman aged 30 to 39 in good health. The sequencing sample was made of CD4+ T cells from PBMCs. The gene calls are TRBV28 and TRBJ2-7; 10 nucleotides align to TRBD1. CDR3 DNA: TGTGCCAGCGATACGGGACAGGGGAAGTACTTC. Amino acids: CASDTGQGKYF.